What follows are 20 T cell receptor beta chains derived from one specimen sequenced in a study of cytomegalovirus exposure and HLA in healthy donors. PCR used 60 Vbeta primers and 13 Jbeta primers. The table came from immunoSEQ multiplex PCR; TCRdb's copy has only in-frame clones and leaves some out. This table has under 170,000 clones, 60% to 70% appearing once. Sequencing was performed on PBMCs. These receptors were obtained from a woman aged 55-69 years in good health and CMV-seropositive.

The chain joins TRBV9 to TRBJ2-3; a possible D gene is TRBD2 (6 bases). Germline V CDR1 and CDR2: SGDLS, YYNGEE. The ends were cut back, 0 bases at V and 3 bases at J, with 11 bases in the middle. The CDR3 contains 15 residues. CDR3 residues: CASSVGRGGTDTQYF. The CDR3 coding sequence is TGTGCCAGCAGCGTAGGACGGGGAGGTACAGATACGCAGTATTTT.

This clone was counted between two and nine times. This chain joins TRBV5-1 and TRBJ1-1, with 7 bases lining up with TRBD1. After removal of 4 bases from V and 8 bases from J, the junction contained 8 bases not matched to a gene. Germline CDR1 reads SGHRS; CDR2 reads YFSETQ. CDR3 length: 13 amino acids. In nucleotides, the CDR3 is TGCGCCAGCAGCCTCGGACAGGAATACGAAGCTTTCTTT. Its protein product is CASSLGQEYEAFF. Together with reference TRBV5-1 and TRBJ1-1, the CDR3 gives the full variable domain: KAGVTQTPRYLIKTRGQQVTLSCSPISGHRSVSWYQQTPGQGLQFLFEYFSETQRNKGNFPGRFSGRQFSNSRSEMNVSTLELGDSALYLCASSLGQEYEAFFGQGTRLTVV.

The V gene is TRBV6-1, the J gene TRBJ1-5; the D is unclear. CDR3 size: 17 residues. Germline loops: CDR1 MNHNS, CDR2 SASEGT. The V end was cut by 4 bases, the J end by 0 bases, with 16 bases between. The CDR3 loop is CASSAPGRSDSNQPQHF. In DNA, the CDR3 is TGTGCCAGCAGTGCCCCGGGGAGATCAGATAGCAATCAGCCCCAGCATTTT.

J is TRBJ2-1 and V is TRBV10-3, with 12 nucleotides matching TRBD2. V gave up 4 bases and J gave up 6 bases; unmatched junction bases: 10. Looked up from germline, CDR1 is ENHRY and CDR2 is SYGVKD. The CDR3 is 17 amino acids. CDR3 bases: TGTGCCATCAGTGGACTAGCGGGAGAGTTTTTATTCAATGAGCAGTTCTTC. Protein sequence: CAISGLAGEFLFNEQFF.

The chain employs TRBV5-6 and TRBJ2-3; the D gene is possibly TRBD1 (5 bases). The CDR3 totals 16 residues. The ends were cut back, 5 bases at V and 2 bases at J, with 18 bases in the middle. In germline, CDR1 is SGHDT, CDR2 YYEEEE. This CDR3 reads CASRPWSRENTDTQYF. The CDR3 DNA is TGTGCCAGCAGACCTTGGAGCAGGGAAAACACAGATACGCAGTATTTT. Based on the CDR3 plus reference TRBV5-6 and TRBJ2-3, the full variable domain is DAGVTQSPTHLIKTRGQQVTLRCSPKSGHDTVSWYQQALGQGPQFIFQYYEEEERQRGNFPDRFSGHQFPNYSSELNVNALLLGDSALYLCASRPWSRENTDTQYFGPGTRLTVL.

V and J are TRBV30 and TRBJ2-3; TRBD2 might be the D (7 bases). Germline CDR1 GTSNPN, CDR2 SVGIG (reference sequence). Trimming removed 1 base at V and 0 bases at J, with 17 bases between. This CDR3 is built from 17 residues. The CDR3 bases are TGTGCCTGGAGTGGGTGGTTCGGGGGGCGTAGCACAGATACGCAGTATTTT. It translates to CAWSGWFGGRSTDTQYF.

The V and J genes are TRBV10-3 and TRBJ1-2; D is unresolved. The CDR3 has 14 residues. The germline V gene encodes CDR1 ENHRY and CDR2 SYGVKD. Trimming removed 0 bases at V and 3 bases at J, with 8 bases between. In DNA, the CDR3 is TGTGCCATCAGTGAGTCGGAGGGATACTATGGCTACACCTTC. This gives the protein CAISESEGYYGYTF.

The chain couples TRBV18 to TRBJ1-3; unclear D gene. This CDR3 region has 11 residues. Germline values: CDR1 KGHSH, CDR2 LQKENI. The V and J ends lost 6 bases and 6 bases respectively, with 6 bases between them. The CDR3 nucleotides read TGTGCCAGCTCCTACCTAAACACCATATATTTT. Its translation: CASSYLNTIYF.

The chain employs TRBV5-1 and TRBJ2-7; possible D gene TRBD1, 5 bases. V dropped 2 bases and J dropped 0 bases, with 12 bases sitting between them. CDR1 is SGHRS, CDR2 YFSETQ, per germline. The CDR3 is 15 residues long. In DNA, the CDR3 is TGCGCCAGCAGCTTAAGTATAGGGGTCTCCTACGAGCAGTACTTC. Its protein is CASSLSIGVSYEQYF.

The chain uses TRBV30 and TRBJ2-1; the D gene is possibly TRBD2 (6 bases). V was clipped by 0 bases and J by 5 bases, with 14 bases between them. The CDR3 length is 15 residues. The V gene's germline CDR1 is GTSNPN and CDR2 SVGIG (reference sequence). CDR3 coding DNA: TGTGCCTGGAGTGTACCCGCGGGAAACAACAATGAGCAGTTCTTC. Its translation: CAWSVPAGNNNEQFF.

This chain joins TRBV6-5 and TRBJ1-1; TRBD1 matches 7 bases. Germline V gene lookup returns CDR1 MNHEY and CDR2 SVGAGI. The V segment lost 2 bases and the J segment 4 bases; nucleotides outside the gene matches: 4. CDR3 length equals 14 residues. CDR3 bases: TGTGCCAGCAGTTACGTTTCAGGGGGCACTGAAGCTTTCTTT. This codes for CASSYVSGGTEAFF.

The chain couples TRBV4-2 to TRBJ2-1; the match to TRBD2 covers 8 bases. Germline V gene sequence: CDR1 LGHNA, CDR2 YNFKEQ. V lost 1 base, J lost 5 bases, and 4 bases stayed unmatched. This CDR3 has 15 amino acids. CDR3: CASSQALAGNNEQFF. DNA for the CDR3: TGTGCCAGCAGCCAAGCTCTAGCGGGTAACAATGAGCAGTTCTTC.

The CDR3 DNA reads as TGCGCCAGCAGCCACGGACCGGGGGTACAAGAGACCCAGTACTTC. Amino acid sequence: CASSHGPGVQETQYF. The V call is TRBV4-3, the J call TRBJ2-5; TRBD2 is a possible D gene (6 bases). With 3 bases removed from V and 2 bases from J, the gap between germline ends came to 13 bases. The CDR3 runs to 15 residues. Germline V lookup: CDR1 LGHNA, CDR2 YSLEER.

The chain is built from TRBV7-9 and TRBJ1-5; 11 nucleotides agree with TRBD1. The germline CDR1 and CDR2 sequences are SEHNR and FQNEAQ (reference sequence). V was clipped by 2 bases and J by 2 bases; unmatched bases: 8. The CDR3 is 18 residues long. The CDR3: CASSLIPGQGGGNQPQHF. CDR3 DNA sequence: TGTGCCAGCAGCTTAATTCCGGGACAGGGGGGGGGCAATCAGCCCCAGCATTTT.

The chain links TRBV5-1 to TRBJ2-2; possibly TRBD1 for D (5 bases). CDR1 and CDR2 from the germline V gene are SGHRS and YFSETQ. The CDR3 is 14 residues long. Trimming removed 3 bases at V and 7 bases at J, with 13 bases between. The CDR3 DNA reads as TGCGCCAGCAGCTCTCCAGGGTCCCACGGGGAGCTGTTTTTT. Its protein is CASSSPGSHGELFF.

This chain links TRBV7-2 with TRBJ1-3; possibly TRBD1 for D (6 bases). With 4 bases removed from V and 2 bases from J, the gap between germline ends came to 9 bases. This CDR3 has 14 residues. From germline, CDR1 is SGHTA and CDR2 FQGNSA. The CDR3 nucleotides are TGTGCCAGCAGCTCTGGACAGCCTGGAAACACCATATATTTT. Protein sequence: CASSSGQPGNTIYF.

This clone has just a few counts. The junction shows a germline mismatch at one end, possibly a read error. The chain recombines TRBV7-9 with TRBJ2-7, with D hard to call. The CDR3 consists of 12 residues. Germline CDR1 and CDR2: SEHNR and FQNEAQ (reference sequence). The CDR3 region is CSSSLVAYEQYF. DNA of the CDR3: TGTTCCAGCAGCTTAGTCGCCTACGAGCAGTACTTC.

This sequence joins TRBV7-8 and TRBJ1-1; D remains unclear. This CDR3 is 15 amino acids long. Per germline, CDR1 SGHVS and CDR2 FQNEAQ. V gave up 3 bases and J gave up 1 base, with 12 bases separating them. The CDR3 coding sequence is TGTGCCAGCAGCTTGCCCGGCGGAAAGAACACTGAAGCTTTCTTT. This gives the protein CASSLPGGKNTEAFF. The full variable domain, in which reference TRBV7-8 and TRBJ1-1 provide the parts outside the CDR3, is GAGVSQSPRYKVAKRGQDVALRCDPISGHVSLFWYQQALGQGPEFLTYFQNEAQLDKSGLPSDRFFAERPEGSVSTLKIQRTQQEDSAVYLCASSLPGGKNTEAFFGQGTRLTVV.

On this clone: Other DNA sequences within the sample encode an identical CDR3. V and J are TRBV4-3 and TRBJ2-7; 8 nucleotides line up with TRBD2. V was pared by 1 base and J by 7 bases, with 9 bases of the junction left unmatched. Germline V gives CDR1 LGHNA, CDR2 YSLEER. The CDR3 has 15 residues. For the CDR3, the DNA is TGCGCCAGCAGCCAAGGAGCAGCGGGAGATGGTGAGCAGTACTTC. Protein product: CASSQGAAGDGEQYF.

The V and J genes are TRBV7-9 and TRBJ1-4, with D unclear. V was shortened by 3 bases and J by 8 bases, with 10 bases between the two germline ends. CDR3 size: 13 residues. Per germline, CDR1 SEHNR and CDR2 FQNEAQ (reference sequence). The CDR3 protein is CASSLLVGEKLFF. CDR3 DNA: TGTGCCAGCAGCTTGCTTGTCGGGGAAAAACTGTTTTTT.